This TCR beta chain was captured by sequencing in a study of spatial heterogeneity in lung cancer. Study-level background: Samples were obtained from 65 to 80 donors, all untreated early-stage non-small cell lung cancer patients. Follow-up PBMC samples were sequenced when available, at a median of approximately 24 months after resection.

All TCR cDNA molecules were individually tagged with a unique molecular identifier. One entry per CDR3 protein, called by TCRdb with MiXCR from the 5' RACE reads. The sample consists of over 85,000 distinct CDR3 sequences, roughly a fifth of them appearing once. Time point here: blood at routine non-recurrence follow-up after resection. This clonotype was seen a few times. Germline CDR1 and CDR2: SGHNT and YENEEA. V lost 5 bases, J lost 3 bases, and 3 bases stayed unmatched. The CDR3 runs 13 residues. Sequenced material: PBMCs, taken at follow-up. The sequence came from a male donor with early-stage non-small cell lung cancer. The rearrangement links TRBV11-3 to TRBJ1-1, with 7 bases fitting TRBD1. In DNA, the CDR3 is TGTGCCAGCAGCGACAGGGATGACACTGAAGCTTTCTTT. Protein: CASSDRDDTEAFF.